The TCR beta chain under discussion was sequenced for a study of CD8+ T cells in alopecia areata. V shed 0 bases and J 8 bases; nucleotides not matched to a gene: 3. This CDR3 is 13 amino acids long. Germline-derived CDR1 and CDR2 are MNHEY and SVGAGI. Extracted RNA was reverse transcribed, and the resulting cDNA served as sequencing template. The table came from immunoSEQ multiplex PCR; TCRdb's copy has only in-frame clones and leaves some out. Among about 74,000 clones listed, 29% were seen once. This clone was detected once. The treatment was: oral pan-JAK inhibitor, 5-10 mg twice daily. Sequenced here: CD8+ T cells sorted from blood, sampled at week 4, from a patient treated with tofacitinib. This TCR was recovered from a human donor with alopecia areata. This rearrangement joins TRBV6-5 to TRBJ2-5; 7 nucleotides line up with TRBD1. The CDR3 region has the DNA TGTGCCAGCAGTTACTCGTACAGGGGTACCCAGTACTTC. Translated, it gives CASSYSYRGTQYF.